At least ten counts were recorded for the clone carrying this T cell receptor beta chain. What it binds is not known. This sample was included in a study of T cells in Graves' hyperthyroidism and ophthalmopathy. Study at large: Peripheral blood sampling occurred at initial diagnosis, before any treatment. Study-wide results and caveats: In blood, most of the thyroid clonotypes expanded above 0.001 were also present. A model of 13 V-J features distinguished ophthalmopathy from stable hyperthyroidism.

From RNA transcripts, TCR beta CDR3 regions were amplified. Researchers ran a first-round RT-PCR on the TCR CDR3 using the HTBI primer set. TCRdb called the multiplex PCR reads again in MiXCR, with one record for every CDR3 protein. The sample contains hundreds of thousands of distinct CDR3 sequences, roughly 20% of which appear only once. CDR3 length equals 15 residues. V lost 5 bases, J lost 0 bases, and 4 bases stayed unmatched. The chain joins TRBV12-3 or TRBV12-4 to TRBJ2-7; 10 bases fit TRBD1. The source of this sequence is a woman between 45 and 65 years old with Graves' hyperthyroidism that later progressed to Graves' ophthalmopathy. Sequenced: blood. CDR3 bases: TGTGCCAGCAGTGCGGACAGGGGGAGCTCCTACGAGCAGTACTTC. Its protein is CASSADRGSSYEQYF.